These 26 T cell receptor beta chains share one sample of origin, sequenced in a study of cytomegalovirus exposure and HLA in healthy donors. 13 Jbeta primers and 60 Vbeta primers were used for the PCR. Sequenced by immunoSEQ multiplex PCR; TCRdb stores in-frame clones only, minus some. This sample has under 200,000 clones, with more than 70% found just once. The sequencing input was PBMCs. These receptors were taken from a male donor in good health and CMV-seropositive.

CDR3 in amino acids: CASSRRQGDVAFF. The DNA for the CDR3 is TGTGCCAGCAGCCGTAGACAGGGGGACGTCGCTTTCTTT. The chain links TRBV7-9 to TRBJ1-1; 9 bases match TRBD1. CDR3 length: 13 residues. V lost 5 bases and J lost 11; bases outside the gene matches: 9. The germline CDR1 and CDR2 sequences are SEHNR and FQNEAQ (reference sequence). The whole variable domain, remainder taken from reference TRBV7-9 and TRBJ1-1, is DTGVSQNPRHKITKRGQNVTFRCDPISEHNRLYWYRQTLGQGPEFLTYFQNEAQLEKSRLLSDRFSAERPKGSFSTLEIQRTEQGDSAMYLCASSRRQGDVAFFGQGTRLTVV.

The V gene is TRBV9, the J gene TRBJ2-7, with D perhaps TRBD2 (5 bases). The V end lost 3 bases, the J end lost 6 bases, and 19 bases lay between the germline ends. Looked up from germline, CDR1 is SGDLS and CDR2 is YYNGEE. The CDR3 is 15 amino acids. DNA of the CDR3: TGTGCCAGCAGCGCTGGAGGTCTTACTGTCGGCGAGCAGTACTTC. It is translated as CASSAGGLTVGEQYF.

This clone was recorded a few times. The rearrangement links TRBV6-6 to TRBJ1-5; the D is unclear. The CDR3 is 15 amino acids. CDR1 and CDR2 (germline): MNHNY, SVGAGI (reference sequence). The V and J ends lost 5 bases and 2 bases respectively, with 13 bases between them. CDR3 bases: TGTGCCAGCAGTCCTGGACGGGATGGCAATCAGCCCCAGCATTTT. Amino acid sequence: CASSPGRDGNQPQHF.

The V and J genes are TRBV9 and TRBJ2-7, with TRBD2 matching over 8 bases. Germline CDR1 is SGDLS and CDR2 is YYNGEE. CDR3 length equals 16 residues. V shed 0 bases and J 2 bases; nucleotides not matched to a gene: 7. The CDR3 DNA reads TGTGCCAGCAGCGTAGGAGTGGGCGGGGGGACCTACGAGCAGTACTTC. Its protein is CASSVGVGGGTYEQYF.

This chain connects TRBV29-1 to TRBJ2-1; a weak D match, TRBD2 (6 bases). This CDR3 has 14 amino acids. Per the germline V gene, CDR1 is SQVTM and CDR2 is ANQGSEA. Trimming shortened V by 6 bases and J by 9 bases, and 21 bases separated the two germline ends. The CDR3 DNA sequence: TGCAGCGTGGGGAGTAGCCGGGACTTTGGTGAGCAGTTCTTC. Translation gives CSVGSSRDFGEQFF.

This clone was detected only a few times. This chain uses TRBV25-1 with TRBJ1-2, with 8 bases fitting TRBD1. V shed 6 bases, J shed 7 bases, and the junction held 4 bases outside the gene matches. The CDR3 runs to 12 residues. Per the germline V gene, CDR1 is MGHDK and CDR2 is SYGVNS. The chain's CDR3 is CASRTGAGGYTF. The CDR3 DNA is TGTGCCAGCAGGACAGGGGCGGGTGGCTACACCTTC.

The chain carries TRBV27 and TRBJ2-4; TRBD2 matches at 12 bases. CDR1 MNHEY and CDR2 SMNVEV come from the germline V gene (reference sequence). CDR3 length: 17 amino acids. The V segment lost 5 bases and the J segment 0 bases; nucleotides outside the gene matches: 5. This CDR3 reads CASSTPGLAGAKNIQYF. For the CDR3, the DNA is TGTGCCAGCAGTACTCCGGGACTAGCGGGAGCCAAAAACATTCAGTACTTC.

V usage is TRBV25-1 and J usage is TRBJ2-1, with D unresolved. This CDR3 is built from 14 residues. In germline, CDR1 is MGHDK, CDR2 SYGVNS. V lost 3 bases and J lost 2, with 8 bases in between. For the CDR3, the DNA is TGTGCCAGCAGTGATCACTACCCCTACAATGAGCAGTTCTTC. It codes for CASSDHYPYNEQFF.

The rearrangement uses TRBV27 and TRBJ2-4; the D gene is possibly TRBD2 (5 bases). Germline assignment: CDR1 MNHEY and CDR2 SMNVEV (reference sequence). The CDR3 spans 16 residues. Between the trimmed V and J ends, which lost 3 bases and 2 bases, there was a span of 14 bases. The CDR3, as DNA: TGTGCCAGCAGTTTGCTTCCCGGGGAGTCCAAAAACATTCAGTACTTC. Encoded protein: CASSLLPGESKNIQYF.

The chain has TRBV6-1 and TRBJ2-5; 9 bases align to TRBD1. The CDR3 runs to 13 residues. Trimming cost V 6 bases and J 3 bases; bases outside gene matches: 2. Germline loops: CDR1 MNHNS, CDR2 SASEGT. As DNA, the CDR3 is TGTGCCAGCAGGGGACAGGGAAAAGAGACCCAGTACTTC. Translating it yields CASRGQGKETQYF.

The V and J genes are TRBV11-2 and TRBJ2-7, with D possibly being TRBD2 (5 bases). V was clipped by 0 bases and J by 5 bases, with 17 bases between them. Per the germline V gene, CDR1 is SGHAT and CDR2 is FQNNGV. CDR3 size: 16 residues. The CDR3 here is CASSLDRRVLFHEQYF. CDR3 DNA sequence: TGTGCCAGCAGCTTAGATCGGCGGGTTCTATTCCACGAGCAGTACTTC.

DNA for the CDR3: TGTGCCAGCAGCGACGTCCAGGGCAACAATCAGCCCCAGCATTTT. Translation gives CASSDVQGNNQPQHF. V and J are TRBV7-8 and TRBJ1-5; TRBD1 is a possible D gene (5 bases). CDR1 SGHVS and CDR2 FQNEAQ come from the germline V gene. The V and J ends lost 5 bases and 3 bases respectively, with 14 bases between them. CDR3 length equals 15 residues.

The V and J genes are TRBV5-8 and TRBJ2-1, with a possible D match to TRBD2 (6 bases). Trimming shortened V by 1 base and J by 7 bases, and 12 bases separated the two germline ends. This CDR3 is 14 amino acids long. The germline gives CDR1 SGHTS, CDR2 YDEGEE. CDR3 region: CASSLTGAVNEQFF. As DNA, the CDR3 is TGTGCCAGCAGCTTGACGGGAGCGGTAAATGAGCAGTTCTTC.

V gene TRBV27 combines with J gene TRBJ2-7, with 12 bases matching TRBD2. The CDR3 runs to 16 residues. The V gene end was trimmed by 3 bases and the J gene end by 5 bases; junction bases not matched to a gene: 8. CDR1 MNHEY and CDR2 SMNVEV come from the germline V gene (reference sequence). The CDR3 loop is CASSFLRLAGDHEQYF. The CDR3 nucleotides are TGTGCCAGCAGTTTCCTAAGACTAGCGGGAGACCACGAGCAGTACTTC.

This clone was recorded only once. V gene TRBV5-4 combines with J gene TRBJ1-3, with 7 bases that match TRBD1. The germline V gene encodes CDR1 SGHNT and CDR2 YYREEE (reference sequence). The CDR3 contains 12 residues. V trimming: 4 bases; J trimming: 7 bases; junction bases outside the gene matches: 2. The CDR3 nucleotides read TGTGCCAGCAGCATGGACAGGAACACCATATATTTT. Translation: CASSMDRNTIYF.

The chain carries TRBV1 and TRBJ1-1; the DNA was not compared with TRBD1, the D call given in the table. TRBV1 is shown as a pseudogene. This CDR3 spans 19 amino acids. DNA of the CDR3: TGCACCAGCAGCCACTGCCGGGGCCGGACAGGGCAATGGGGCACTGAAGCTTTCTTT. Its protein product is CTSSHCRGRTGQWGTEAFF.

This clone has just one count. The chain is built from TRBV5-4 and TRBJ2-3, with 13 bases that match TRBD2. The CDR3 length is 18 residues. CDR1 is SGHNT and CDR2 is YYREEE in the germline V gene (reference sequence). With V trimmed by 4 bases and J by 3 bases, 11 bases remained unmatched. The CDR3 sequence is CASSPPGTSGIITDTQYF. CDR3 DNA: TGTGCCAGCAGCCCTCCCGGGACTAGCGGGATTATTACAGATACGCAGTATTTT.

This clone appeared a single time. The chain is built from TRBV6-5 and TRBJ2-7; 8 bases are a match to TRBD2. CDR1 and CDR2 (germline): MNHEY, SVGAGI. V lost 3 bases and J lost 6; bases outside the gene matches: 10. The CDR3 has 15 residues. The CDR3 here is CASSYRVAGTLEQYF. The CDR3 DNA reads TGTGCCAGCAGTTATCGGGTAGCGGGGACTCTCGAGCAGTACTTC.

The CDR3 sequence is CASSFNPGGEYEQYF. CDR3 nucleotides: TGTGCCAGCAGCTTTAATCCGGGAGGGGAATACGAGCAGTACTTC. The rearrangement links TRBV5-4 to TRBJ2-7; 8 nucleotides align to TRBD2. The ends lost 2 bases at V and 4 bases at J; junction bases unmatched: 8. The CDR3 consists of 15 residues. Germline V gene sequence: CDR1 SGHNT, CDR2 YYREEE (reference sequence).

This chain connects TRBV6-1 to TRBJ2-7; 8 positions agree with TRBD2. The germline V gene has CDR1 MNHNS and CDR2 SASEGT. This CDR3 region has 16 residues. Germline trimming cut 3 bases from V and 0 bases from J; bases unmatched to any gene: 7. The CDR3 DNA reads TGTGCCAGCAGTGATTTTCAGCGGGAGAGCTCCTACGAGCAGTACTTC. Translated: CASSDFQRESSYEQYF.

V and J are TRBV7-9 and TRBJ1-2; D perhaps matches TRBD1 (5 bases). Germline V gene data show CDR1 as SEHNR and CDR2 as FQNEAQ (reference sequence). CDR3 length: 14 residues. V was pared by 1 base and J by 6 bases, with 12 bases between. The CDR3 reads CASSLGGGRDGYTF. CDR3 coding DNA: TGTGCCAGCAGCTTAGGGGGCGGACGGGATGGCTACACCTTC. Supplemented by reference TRBV7-9 and TRBJ1-2, the full variable domain reads DTGVSQNPRHKITKRGQNVTFRCDPISEHNRLYWYRQTLGQGPEFLTYFQNEAQLEKSRLLSDRFSAERPKGSFSTLEIQRTEQGDSAMYLCASSLGGGRDGYTFGSGTRLTVV.

The DNA for the CDR3 is TGTGCCAGTGGAATAGGGGGCGTGGGCACTGAAGCTTTCTTT. Its translation is CASGIGGVGTEAFF. The V gene is TRBV27, the J gene TRBJ1-1; 7 nucleotides align to TRBD1. This CDR3 spans 14 amino acids. Germline V gene data show CDR1 as MNHEY and CDR2 as SMNVEV (reference sequence). V shed 9 bases and J 4 bases; nucleotides not matched to a gene: 11.

This clone was recorded once. The chain is built from TRBV6-1 and TRBJ2-5, with a tentative D call TRBD1 (6 bases). V dropped 7 bases and J dropped 2 bases, with 14 bases sitting between them. The germline V gene encodes CDR1 MNHNS and CDR2 SASEGT. The CDR3 consists of 14 residues. The CDR3 sequence is CASTTWGPQETQYF. The CDR3 DNA is TGTGCCAGCACCACCTGGGGGCCACAAGAGACCCAGTACTTC.

For this clone: A read error may produce the germline difference seen at one junction end. J is TRBJ1-2 and V is TRBV4-2; D gene unclear. The CDR3 has 11 residues. Germline assignment: CDR1 LGHNA and CDR2 YNFKEQ. In DNA, the CDR3 is TGTGCCAGCAGCCGCTCGTTCGAGGTAGCCTTC. Translated, it gives CASSRSFEVAF.

The chain carries TRBV5-1 and TRBJ1-2, with D possibly being TRBD1 (6 bases). Germline V gene data show CDR1 as SGHRS and CDR2 as YFSETQ. V was pared by 0 bases and J by 6 bases, with 9 bases between. CDR3 size: 13 residues. CDR3 sequence (DNA): TGCGCCAGCAGCTTGGGGGGGCTTGATGGCTACACCTTC. Amino acids: CASSLGGLDGYTF.

The chain combines TRBV7-9 with TRBJ1-2, with D tentatively TRBD1 (5 bases). This CDR3 has 14 amino acids. The germline V gene encodes CDR1 SEHNR and CDR2 FQNEAQ (reference sequence). V was cut by 5 bases and J by 4 bases, with 14 bases left in between. The CDR3 is CASSPTGGAYGYTF. The CDR3 DNA reads TGTGCCAGCAGCCCCACGGGAGGGGCCTATGGCTACACCTTC. The complete variable domain, with remaining parts taken from reference TRBV7-9 and TRBJ1-2, reads DTGVSQNPRHKITKRGQNVTFRCDPISEHNRLYWYRQTLGQGPEFLTYFQNEAQLEKSRLLSDRFSAERPKGSFSTLEIQRTEQGDSAMYLCASSPTGGAYGYTFGSGTRLTVV.